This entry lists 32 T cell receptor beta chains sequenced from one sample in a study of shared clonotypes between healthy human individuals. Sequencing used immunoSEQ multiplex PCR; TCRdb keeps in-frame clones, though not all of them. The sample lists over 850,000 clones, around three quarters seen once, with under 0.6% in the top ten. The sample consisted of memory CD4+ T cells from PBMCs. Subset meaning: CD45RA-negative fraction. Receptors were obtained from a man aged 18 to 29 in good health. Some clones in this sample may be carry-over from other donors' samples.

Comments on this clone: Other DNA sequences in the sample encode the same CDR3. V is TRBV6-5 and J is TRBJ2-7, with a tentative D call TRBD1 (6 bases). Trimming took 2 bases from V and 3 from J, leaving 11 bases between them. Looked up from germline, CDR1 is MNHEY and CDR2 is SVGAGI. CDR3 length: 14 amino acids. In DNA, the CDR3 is TGTGCCAGCAGTTACGCGAGGGGGAACTACGAGCAGTACTTC. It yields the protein CASSYARGNYEQYF.

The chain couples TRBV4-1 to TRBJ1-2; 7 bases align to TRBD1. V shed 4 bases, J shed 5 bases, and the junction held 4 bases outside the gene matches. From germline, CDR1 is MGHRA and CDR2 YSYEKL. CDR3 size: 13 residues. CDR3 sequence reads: CASSRDSLYGYTF. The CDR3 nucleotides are TGCGCCAGCAGCCGGGACAGCCTATATGGCTACACCTTC.

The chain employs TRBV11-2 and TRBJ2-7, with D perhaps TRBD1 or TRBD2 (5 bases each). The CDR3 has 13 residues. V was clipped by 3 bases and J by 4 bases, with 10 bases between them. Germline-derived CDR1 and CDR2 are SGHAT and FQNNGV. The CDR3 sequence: CASSLTGLYEQYF. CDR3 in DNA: TGTGCCAGCAGCTTGACGGGGCTTTACGAGCAGTACTTC.

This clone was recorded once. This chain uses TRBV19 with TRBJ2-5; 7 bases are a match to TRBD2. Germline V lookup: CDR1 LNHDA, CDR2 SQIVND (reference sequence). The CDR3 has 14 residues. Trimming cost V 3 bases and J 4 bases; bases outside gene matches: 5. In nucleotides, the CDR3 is TGTGCCAGTAGTATGATCGGCGGGGGAGAGACCCAGTACTTC. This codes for CASSMIGGGETQYF. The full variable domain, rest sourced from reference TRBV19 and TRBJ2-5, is DGGITQSPKYLFRKEGQNVTLSCEQNLNHDAMYWYRQDPGQGLRLIYYSQIVNDFQKGDIAEGYSVSREKKESFPLTVTSAQKNPTAFYLCASSMIGGGETQYFGPGTRLLVL.

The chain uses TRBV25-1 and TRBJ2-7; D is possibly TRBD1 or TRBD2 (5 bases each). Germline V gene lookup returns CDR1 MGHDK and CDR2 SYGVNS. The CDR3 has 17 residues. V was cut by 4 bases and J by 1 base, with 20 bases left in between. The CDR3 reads CASSAGTARWESYEQYF. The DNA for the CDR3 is TGTGCCAGCAGTGCCGGGACGGCCAGGTGGGAGTCCTACGAGCAGTACTTC.

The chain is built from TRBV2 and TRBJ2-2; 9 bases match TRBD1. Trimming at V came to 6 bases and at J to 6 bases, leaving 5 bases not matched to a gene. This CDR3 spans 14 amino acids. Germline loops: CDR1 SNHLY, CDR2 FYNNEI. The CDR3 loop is CASRARQGAGELFF. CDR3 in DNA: TGTGCCAGCAGGGCAAGACAGGGGGCCGGGGAGCTGTTTTTT.

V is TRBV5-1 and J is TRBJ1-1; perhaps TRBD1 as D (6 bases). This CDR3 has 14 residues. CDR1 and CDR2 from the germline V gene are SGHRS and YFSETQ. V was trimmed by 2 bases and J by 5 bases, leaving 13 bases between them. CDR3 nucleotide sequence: TGCGCCAGCAGCTTTGTACAGGGAATGACTGAAGCTTTCTTT. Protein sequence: CASSFVQGMTEAFF.

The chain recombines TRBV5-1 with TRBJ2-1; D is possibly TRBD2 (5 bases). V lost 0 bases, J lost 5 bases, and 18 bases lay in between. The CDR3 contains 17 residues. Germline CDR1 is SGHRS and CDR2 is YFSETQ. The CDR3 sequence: CASSLVGNGVGDNEQFF. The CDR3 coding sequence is TGCGCCAGCAGCTTGGTGGGGAACGGGGTTGGGGACAATGAGCAGTTCTTC.

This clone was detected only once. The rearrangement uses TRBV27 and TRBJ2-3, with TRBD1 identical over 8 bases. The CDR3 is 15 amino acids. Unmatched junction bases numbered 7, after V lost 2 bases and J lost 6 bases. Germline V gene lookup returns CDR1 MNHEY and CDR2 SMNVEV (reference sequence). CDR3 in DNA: TGTGCCAGCAGTTTAACCTGGACAGGGCGGGATACGCAGTATTTT. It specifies CASSLTWTGRDTQYF.

In DNA, the CDR3 is TGTGCCAGCAGTCCCAACCTCATGGCCAGGGGCTACACCTTC. It codes for CASSPNLMARGYTF. The chain employs TRBV6-5 and TRBJ1-2; D ambiguous. The CDR3 spans 14 residues. Trimming cost V 5 bases and J 8 bases, with 18 bases left between them. Germline loops: CDR1 MNHEY, CDR2 SVGAGI.

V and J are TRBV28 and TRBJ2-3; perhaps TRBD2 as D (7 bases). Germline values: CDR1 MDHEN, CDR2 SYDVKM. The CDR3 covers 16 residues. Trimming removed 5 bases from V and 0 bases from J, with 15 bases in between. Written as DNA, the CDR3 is TGTGCCAGCAGTCACCGGGGGGCGGCTAGCACAGATACGCAGTATTTT. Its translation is CASSHRGAASTDTQYF.

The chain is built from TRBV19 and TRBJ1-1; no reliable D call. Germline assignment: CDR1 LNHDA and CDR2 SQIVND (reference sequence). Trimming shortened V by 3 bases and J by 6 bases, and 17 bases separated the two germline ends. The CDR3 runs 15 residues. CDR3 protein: CASSILGETLSEAFF. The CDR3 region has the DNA TGTGCCAGTAGTATTCTTGGGGAAACGTTGTCTGAAGCTTTCTTT.

This chain's CDR3 is CSAQRQDHTDTQYF. DNA of the CDR3: TGCAGCGCACAAAGACAGGATCACACAGATACGCAGTATTTT. The rearrangement links TRBV29-1 to TRBJ2-3; D perhaps matches TRBD1 (6 bases). The germline gives CDR1 SQVTM, CDR2 ANQGSEA. Trimming took off 7 bases at V and 2 bases at J, with 16 bases between the two ends. The CDR3 covers 14 residues.

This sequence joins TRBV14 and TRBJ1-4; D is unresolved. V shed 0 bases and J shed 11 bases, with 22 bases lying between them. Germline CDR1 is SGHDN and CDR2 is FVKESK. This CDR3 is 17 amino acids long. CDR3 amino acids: CASSQDRLGGFRTKLFF. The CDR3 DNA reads TGTGCCAGCAGCCAAGATCGTTTAGGAGGGTTTCGGACCAAACTGTTTTTT.

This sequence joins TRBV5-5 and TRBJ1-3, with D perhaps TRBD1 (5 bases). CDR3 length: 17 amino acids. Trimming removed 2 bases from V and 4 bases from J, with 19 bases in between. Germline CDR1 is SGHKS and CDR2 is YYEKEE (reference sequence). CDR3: CASSFKVAQGLGNTIYF. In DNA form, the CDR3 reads TGTGCCAGCAGCTTTAAGGTTGCTCAGGGACTGGGAAACACCATATATTTT.

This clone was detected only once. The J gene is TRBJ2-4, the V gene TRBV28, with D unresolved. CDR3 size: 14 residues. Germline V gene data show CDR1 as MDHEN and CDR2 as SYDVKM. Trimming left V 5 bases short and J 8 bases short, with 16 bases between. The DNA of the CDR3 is TGTGCCAGCAGTCTCCAGACCCTCTCGGACATTCAGTACTTC. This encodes CASSLQTLSDIQYF. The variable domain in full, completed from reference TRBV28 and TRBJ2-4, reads DVKVTQSSRYLVKRTGEKVFLECVQDMDHENMFWYRQDPGLGLRLIYFSYDVKMKEKGDIPEGYSVSREKKERFSLILESASTNQTSMYLCASSLQTLSDIQYFGAGTRLSVL.

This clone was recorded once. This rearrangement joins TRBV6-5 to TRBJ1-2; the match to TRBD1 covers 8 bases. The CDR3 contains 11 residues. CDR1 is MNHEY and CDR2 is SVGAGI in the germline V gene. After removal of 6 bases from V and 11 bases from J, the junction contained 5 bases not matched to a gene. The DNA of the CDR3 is TGTGCCAGCAGGACGGACAGGGAGTACACCTTC. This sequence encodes CASRTDREYTF.

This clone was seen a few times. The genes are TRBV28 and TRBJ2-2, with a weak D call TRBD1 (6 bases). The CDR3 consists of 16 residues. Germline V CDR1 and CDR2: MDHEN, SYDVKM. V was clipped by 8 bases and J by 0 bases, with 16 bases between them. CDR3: CASRNGQNANTGELFF. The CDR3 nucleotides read TGTGCCAGCCGAAACGGACAGAACGCGAACACCGGGGAGCTGTTTTTT.

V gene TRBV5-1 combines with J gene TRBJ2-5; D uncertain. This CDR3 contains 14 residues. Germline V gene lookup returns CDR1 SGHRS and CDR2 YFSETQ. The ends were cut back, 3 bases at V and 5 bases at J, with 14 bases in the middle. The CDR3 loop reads CASSSLNRQETQYF. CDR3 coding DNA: TGCGCCAGCAGCTCCTTAAACCGGCAGGAGACCCAGTACTTC.

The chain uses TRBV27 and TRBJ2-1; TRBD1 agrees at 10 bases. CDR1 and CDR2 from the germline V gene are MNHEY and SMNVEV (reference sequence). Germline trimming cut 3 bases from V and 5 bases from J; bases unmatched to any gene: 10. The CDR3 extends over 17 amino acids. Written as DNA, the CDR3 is TGTGCCAGCAGTTTGTCTCTAGCCGGGACAGGGGACAATGAGCAGTTCTTC. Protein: CASSLSLAGTGDNEQFF.

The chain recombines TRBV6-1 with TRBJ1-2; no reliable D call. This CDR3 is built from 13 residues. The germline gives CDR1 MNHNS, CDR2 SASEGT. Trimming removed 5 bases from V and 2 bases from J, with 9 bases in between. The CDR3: CASSRAGNYGYTF. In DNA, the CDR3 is TGTGCCAGCAGTCGGGCCGGGAACTATGGCTACACCTTC.

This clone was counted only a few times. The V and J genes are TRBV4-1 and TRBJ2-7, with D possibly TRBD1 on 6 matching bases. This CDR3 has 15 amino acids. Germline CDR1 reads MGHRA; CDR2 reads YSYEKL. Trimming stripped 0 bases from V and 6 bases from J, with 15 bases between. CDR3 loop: CASSQDTGHLGEQYF. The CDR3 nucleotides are TGCGCCAGCAGCCAAGATACAGGGCACCTCGGCGAGCAGTACTTC.

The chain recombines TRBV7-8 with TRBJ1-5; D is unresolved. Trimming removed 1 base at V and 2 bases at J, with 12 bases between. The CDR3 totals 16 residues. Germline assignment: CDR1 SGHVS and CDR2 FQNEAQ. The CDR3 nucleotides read TGTGCCAGCAGCTTAGGGAGGGTTGATGGCAATCAGCCCCAGCATTTT. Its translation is CASSLGRVDGNQPQHF.

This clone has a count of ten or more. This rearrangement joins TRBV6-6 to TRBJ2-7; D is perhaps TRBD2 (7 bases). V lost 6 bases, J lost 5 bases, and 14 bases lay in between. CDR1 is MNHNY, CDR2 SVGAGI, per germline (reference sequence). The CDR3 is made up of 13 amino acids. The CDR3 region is CASSKGGMNEQYF. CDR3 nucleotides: TGTGCCAGCAGCAAGGGGGGGATGAACGAGCAGTACTTC.

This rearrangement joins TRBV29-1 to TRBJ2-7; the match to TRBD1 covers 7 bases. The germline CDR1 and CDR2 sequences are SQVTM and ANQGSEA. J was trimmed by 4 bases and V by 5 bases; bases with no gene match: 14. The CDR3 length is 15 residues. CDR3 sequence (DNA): TGCAGCGTTAGACGTAAAGGGGACAGCGAATACGAGCAGTACTTC. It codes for CSVRRKGDSEYEQYF.

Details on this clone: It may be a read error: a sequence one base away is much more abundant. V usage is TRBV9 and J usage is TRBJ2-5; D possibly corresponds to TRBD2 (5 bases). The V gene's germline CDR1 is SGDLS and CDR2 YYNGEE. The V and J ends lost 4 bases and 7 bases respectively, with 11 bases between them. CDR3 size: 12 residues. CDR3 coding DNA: TGTGCCAGCAGCCCCGAGGGTGGGACCCAGTACTTC. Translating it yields CASSPEGGTQYF.

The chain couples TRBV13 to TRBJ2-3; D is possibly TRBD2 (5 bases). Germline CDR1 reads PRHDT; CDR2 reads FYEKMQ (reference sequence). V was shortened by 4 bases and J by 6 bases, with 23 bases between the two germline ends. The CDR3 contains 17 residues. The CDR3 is CASSSTSLGKRRDTQYF. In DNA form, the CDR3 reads TGTGCCAGCAGCTCGACCTCTTTGGGGAAGAGGAGGGATACGCAGTATTTT.

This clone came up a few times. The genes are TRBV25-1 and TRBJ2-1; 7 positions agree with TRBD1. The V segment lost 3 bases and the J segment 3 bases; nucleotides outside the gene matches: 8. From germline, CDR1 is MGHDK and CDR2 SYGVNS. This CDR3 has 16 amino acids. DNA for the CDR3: TGTGCCAGCAGTGACCCCAGGGGGACCGGCTACAATGAGCAGTTCTTC. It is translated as CASSDPRGTGYNEQFF.

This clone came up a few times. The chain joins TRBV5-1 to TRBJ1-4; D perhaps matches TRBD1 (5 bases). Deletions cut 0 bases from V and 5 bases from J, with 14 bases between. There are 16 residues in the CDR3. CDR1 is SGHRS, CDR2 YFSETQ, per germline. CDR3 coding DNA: TGCGCCAGCAGCTTGGGGGGGACCCCGCGGAATGAAAAACTGTTTTTT. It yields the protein CASSLGGTPRNEKLFF. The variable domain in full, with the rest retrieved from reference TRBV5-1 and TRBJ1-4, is KAGVTQTPRYLIKTRGQQVTLSCSPISGHRSVSWYQQTPGQGLQFLFEYFSETQRNKGNFPGRFSGRQFSNSRSEMNVSTLELGDSALYLCASSLGGTPRNEKLFFGSGTQLSVL.

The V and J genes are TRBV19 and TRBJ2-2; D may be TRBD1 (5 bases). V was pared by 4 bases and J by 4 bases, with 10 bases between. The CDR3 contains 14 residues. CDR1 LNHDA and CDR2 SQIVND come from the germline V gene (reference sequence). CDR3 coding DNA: TGTGCCAGTAGTAAGGGGCTTATCACCGGGGAGCTGTTTTTT. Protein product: CASSKGLITGELFF.

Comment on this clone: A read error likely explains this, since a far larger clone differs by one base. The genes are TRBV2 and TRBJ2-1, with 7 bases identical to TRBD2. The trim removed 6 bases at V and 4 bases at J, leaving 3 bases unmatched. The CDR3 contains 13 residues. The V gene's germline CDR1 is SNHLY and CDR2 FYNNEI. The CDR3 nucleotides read TGTGCCAGCAGACCTAGCGGATACAATGAGCAGTTCTTC. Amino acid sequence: CASRPSGYNEQFF. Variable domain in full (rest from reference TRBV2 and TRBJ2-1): EPEVTQTPSHQVTQMGQEVILRCVPISNHLYFYWYRQILGQKVEFLVSFYNNEISEKSEIFDDQFSVERPDGSNFTLKIRSTKLEDSAMYFCASRPSGYNEQFFGPGTRLTVL.

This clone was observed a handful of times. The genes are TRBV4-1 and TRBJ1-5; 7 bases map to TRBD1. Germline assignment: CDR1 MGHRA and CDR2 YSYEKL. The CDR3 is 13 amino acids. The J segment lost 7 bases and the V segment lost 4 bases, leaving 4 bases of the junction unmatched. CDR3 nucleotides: TGCGCCAGCAGCCGACAGGGAGGGCAGCCCCAGCATTTT. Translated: CASSRQGGQPQHF.